This T cell receptor (beta chain) was captured in a study of shared clonotypes between healthy human individuals. Each subset's genomic DNA was split evenly across several immunoSEQ plates. Repertoires were generated with immunoSEQ multiplex PCR, while TCRdb's copy carries only in-frame clones and drops some. The table lists under 600,000 clones, around 77% of them singletons. CDR3 size: 13 residues. The V end lost 0 bases, the J end lost 7 bases, and 10 bases lay between the germline ends. CDR1 and CDR2 (germline): KGHSH, LQKENI. Broader study findings: Clonotype sharing levels among donors were expected to vary with sequencing depth.

For this clone: Its antigen is unidentified.

All donors qualified as healthy HIV-negative adults and had experienced no recent acute infections or vaccinations. This chain uses TRBV18 with TRBJ2-7; maybe TRBD1 (5 bases). The sample was PBMCs. The TCR was taken from a woman between 40 and 50 years old in good health. Some clones in this sample may be carry-over from other donors' samples. Here the CDR3 DNA reads TGTGCCAGCTCACCACCTCAGGGTATAGAGCAGTACTTC. Translating gives CASSPPQGIEQYF.